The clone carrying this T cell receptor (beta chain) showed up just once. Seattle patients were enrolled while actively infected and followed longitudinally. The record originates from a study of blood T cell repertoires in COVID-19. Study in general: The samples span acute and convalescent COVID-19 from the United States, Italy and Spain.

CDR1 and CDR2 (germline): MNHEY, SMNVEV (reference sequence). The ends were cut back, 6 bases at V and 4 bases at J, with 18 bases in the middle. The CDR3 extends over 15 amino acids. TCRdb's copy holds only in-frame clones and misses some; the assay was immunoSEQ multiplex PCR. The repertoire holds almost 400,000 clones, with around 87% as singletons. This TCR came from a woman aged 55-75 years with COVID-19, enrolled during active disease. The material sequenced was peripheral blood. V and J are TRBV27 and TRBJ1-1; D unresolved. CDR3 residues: CASSPSRSRGTEAFF. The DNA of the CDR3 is TGTGCCAGCAGCCCGAGCCGCTCGCGGGGCACTGAAGCTTTCTTT.